This T cell receptor (beta chain) was identified in a study of blood T cell repertoires in COVID-19. About the research overall: T cells, B-cell-depleted T cells, or PBMCs supplied cDNA or gDNA.

The CDR3 extends over 14 amino acids. With 0 bases removed from V and 1 base from J, the gap between germline ends came to 7 bases. Germline V gene lookup returns CDR1 SGHDT and CDR2 YYEEEE. This table comes from immunoSEQ multiplex PCR, and its TCRdb copy is limited to in-frame clones, with some not included. The table records about 64,000 clones, more than 75% of them present only once. The TCR was taken from a man at least 80 years old with acute or convalescent COVID-19. This chain connects TRBV5-6 to TRBJ1-1, with unresolved D. The specimen was peripheral blood. In nucleotides, the CDR3 is TGTGCCAGCAGCTTGGGGCGGAAGAACACTGAAGCTTTCTTT. Its protein product is CASSLGRKNTEAFF.